A selection of T cell receptor beta chains follows, all from one sample in a study of T cells in Graves' hyperthyroidism and ophthalmopathy. From the multiplex PCR reads, TCRdb called clonotypes with MiXCR, one entry per CDR3 protein. This table holds roughly 740,000 distinct CDR3 sequences, about 16% found once. The material sequenced was blood. Source of these receptors: a man younger than 30 with Graves' hyperthyroidism. Each CDR3 is given with its conserved first and last residue. A D gene is named only where the DNA matches it firmly. Not every row has a clone size; where given, it reads once, few, many or a size class.

j_gene | abundance | v_gene | d_gene | CDR3nt | CDR3aa
TRBJ2-3 | NA | TRBV6-1 | TRBD1 | TGTGCCAGCACCCAGCTTACGACAGGGAGAGATACGCAGTATTTT | CASTQLTTGRDTQYF
TRBJ2-3 | NA | TRBV7-2 | TRBD1 | TGTGCCAGCAGCTTTGTTATTTTGGGACAGGGATGGGATACGCAGTATTTT | CASSFVILGQGWDTQYF
TRBJ2-1 | many | TRBV12-3/TRBV12-4 | TRBD1 | TGTGCCAGCAGTGACAGGGGGGGAAACAATGAGCAGTTCTTC | CASSDRGGNNEQFF
TRBJ2-2 | NA | TRBV3-1 | NA | TGTGCCAGCAGCCAAGAGGGCACCGGGGAGCTGTTTTTT | CASSQEGTGELFF
TRBJ2-7 | few | TRBV28 | TRBD1 | TGTGCCAGCAGTCCTCCCCGGACAGGGGCCTACGAGCAGTACTTC | CASSPPRTGAYEQYF
TRBJ1-3 | NA | TRBV4-2 | NA | TGTGCCAGCAGCCAAGAATGGGCGAAGGACACCATATATTTT | CASSQEWAKDTIYF
TRBJ2-3 | many | TRBV27 | NA | TGTGCCAGCAGTTTACGAAGGGGACGACCTAGCACAGATACGCAGTATTTT | CASSLRRGRPSTDTQYF
TRBJ2-3 | NA | TRBV19 | NA | TGTGCCAGTCAGAAGGACGGCACAGATACGCAGTATTTT | CASQKDGTDTQYF
TRBJ1-2 | few | TRBV7-9 | NA | TGTGCCAGCAGCCCCCTCCACGGGTATGATGGCTACACCTTC | CASSPLHGYDGYTF
TRBJ1-5 | NA | TRBV29-1 | TRBD1 | TGCAGCGTCGCCGACCCTAGGACAGGGATTACCCAGCATTTT | CSVADPRTGITQHF
TRBJ2-5 | many | TRBV3-1 | TRBD1 | TGTGCCAGCAGCCAAGTAAGCAGACAGGGTGGCCAAGAGACCCAGTACTTC | CASSQVSRQGGQETQYF
TRBJ2-5 | many | TRBV6-1 | NA | TGTGCCAGCAACTCTCCGGGCCCCGAGACCCAGTACTTC | CASNSPGPETQYF
TRBJ1-1 | many | TRBV12-3/TRBV12-4 | NA | TGTGCCAGCAGTTTTGTAATGGGCGATGAAGCTTTCTTT | CASSFVMGDEAFF
TRBJ2-1 | few | TRBV20-1 | NA | TGCAGTGCCTCATCACGGACCGGCGATGAGCAGTTCTTC | CSASSRTGDEQFF
TRBJ2-3 | many | TRBV20-1 | NA | TGCAGTGCTTACCGGGCCCGAGAACCTTATACGCAGTATTTT | CSAYRAREPYTQYF
TRBJ2-2 | NA | TRBV24-1 | NA | TGTGCCACCAGTGATTTAGAGGAGAACACCGGGGAGCTGTTTTTT | CATSDLEENTGELFF
TRBJ2-1 | many | TRBV20-1 | TRBD1 | TGCAGTGCTGGCAGGGGGCACAATGAGCAGTTCTTC | CSAGRGHNEQFF
TRBJ2-1 | many | TRBV7-8 | NA | TGTGCCAGCAGCTTAGGCGGGGCGGATGAGCAGTTCTTC | CASSLGGADEQFF